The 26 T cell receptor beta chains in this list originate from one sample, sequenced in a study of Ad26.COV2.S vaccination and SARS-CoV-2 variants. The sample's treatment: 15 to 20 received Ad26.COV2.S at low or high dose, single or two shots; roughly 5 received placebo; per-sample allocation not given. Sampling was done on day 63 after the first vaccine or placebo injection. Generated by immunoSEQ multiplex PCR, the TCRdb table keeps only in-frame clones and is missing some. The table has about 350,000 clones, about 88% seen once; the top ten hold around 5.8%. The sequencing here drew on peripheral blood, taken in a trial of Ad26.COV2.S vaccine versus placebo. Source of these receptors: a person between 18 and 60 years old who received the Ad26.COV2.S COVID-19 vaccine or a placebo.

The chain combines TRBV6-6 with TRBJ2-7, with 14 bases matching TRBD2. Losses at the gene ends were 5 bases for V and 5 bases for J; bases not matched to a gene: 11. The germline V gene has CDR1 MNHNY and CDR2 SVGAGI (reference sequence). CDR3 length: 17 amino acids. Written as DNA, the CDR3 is TGTGCCAGCAGTCATGGGACTAGCGGGAGTAGTTTACACGAGCAGTACTTC. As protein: CASSHGTSGSSLHEQYF.

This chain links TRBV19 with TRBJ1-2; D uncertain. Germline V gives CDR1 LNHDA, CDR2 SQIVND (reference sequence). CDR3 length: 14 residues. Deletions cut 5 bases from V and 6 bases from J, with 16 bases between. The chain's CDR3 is CASSLAVTSHGYTF. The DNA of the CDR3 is TGTGCCAGTAGTCTCGCAGTGACCTCCCATGGCTACACCTTC.

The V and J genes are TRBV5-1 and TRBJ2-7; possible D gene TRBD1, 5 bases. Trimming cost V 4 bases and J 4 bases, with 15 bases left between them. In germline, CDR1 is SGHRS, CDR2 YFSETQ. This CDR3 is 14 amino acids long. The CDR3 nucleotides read TGCGCCAGCAGCCTCAACGGACAAGTTTACGAGCAGTACTTC. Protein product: CASSLNGQVYEQYF.

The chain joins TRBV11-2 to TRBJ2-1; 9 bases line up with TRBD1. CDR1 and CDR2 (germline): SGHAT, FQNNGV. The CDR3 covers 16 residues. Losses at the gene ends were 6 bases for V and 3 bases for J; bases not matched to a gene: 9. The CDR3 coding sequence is TGTGCCAGCAGGCTGCCGGGGACAGGGTACTACAATGAGCAGTTCTTC. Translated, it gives CASRLPGTGYYNEQFF.

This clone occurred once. The CDR3 DNA reads TGCGCCAGCAGCTTGGTTGTTGCGGGCCCCACAGATACGCAGTATTTT. This codes for CASSLVVAGPTDTQYF. The gene calls are TRBV5-1 and TRBJ2-3, with a possible D match to TRBD2 (5 bases). With 0 bases removed from V and 2 bases from J, the gap between germline ends came to 13 bases. From germline, CDR1 is SGHRS and CDR2 YFSETQ. This CDR3 is built from 16 residues.

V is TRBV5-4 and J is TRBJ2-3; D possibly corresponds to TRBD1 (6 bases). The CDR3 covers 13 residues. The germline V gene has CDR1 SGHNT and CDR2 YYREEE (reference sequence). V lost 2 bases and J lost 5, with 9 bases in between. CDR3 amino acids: CASSLQGEDTQYF. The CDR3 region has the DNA TGTGCCAGCAGCTTACAGGGAGAAGATACGCAGTATTTT.

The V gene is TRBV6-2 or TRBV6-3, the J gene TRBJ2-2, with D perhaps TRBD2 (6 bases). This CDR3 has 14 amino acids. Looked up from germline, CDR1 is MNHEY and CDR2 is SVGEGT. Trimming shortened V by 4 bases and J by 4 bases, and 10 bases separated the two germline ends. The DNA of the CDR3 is TGTGCCAGCAGTTGGGGACTTCTCACCGGGGAGCTGTTTTTT. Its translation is CASSWGLLTGELFF.

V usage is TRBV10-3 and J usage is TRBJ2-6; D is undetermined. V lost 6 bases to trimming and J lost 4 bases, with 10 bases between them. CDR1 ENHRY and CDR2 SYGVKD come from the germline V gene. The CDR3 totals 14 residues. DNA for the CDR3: TGTGCCATCAGGTCCAGTTCGGGGGCCAACGTCCTGACTTTC. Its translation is CAIRSSSGANVLTF.

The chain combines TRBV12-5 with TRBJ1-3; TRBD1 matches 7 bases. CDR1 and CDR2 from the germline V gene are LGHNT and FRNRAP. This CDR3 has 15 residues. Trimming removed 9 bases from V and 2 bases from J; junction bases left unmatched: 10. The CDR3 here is CASAPSGTAGNTIYF. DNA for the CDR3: TGTGCTAGCGCTCCCTCCGGGACAGCTGGAAACACCATATATTTT.

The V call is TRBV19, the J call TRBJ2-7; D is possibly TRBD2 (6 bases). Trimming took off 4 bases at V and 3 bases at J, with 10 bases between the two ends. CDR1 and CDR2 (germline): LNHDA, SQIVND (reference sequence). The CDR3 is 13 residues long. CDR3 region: CASSNRESYEQYF. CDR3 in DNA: TGTGCCAGTAGTAACCGGGAGAGCTACGAGCAGTACTTC.

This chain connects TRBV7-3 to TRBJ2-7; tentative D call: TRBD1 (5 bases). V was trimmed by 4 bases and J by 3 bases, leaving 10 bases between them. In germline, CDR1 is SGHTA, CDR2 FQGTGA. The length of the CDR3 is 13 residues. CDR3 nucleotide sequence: TGTGCCAGCAGCTACCCAGACAGCTACGAGCAGTACTTC. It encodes CASSYPDSYEQYF.

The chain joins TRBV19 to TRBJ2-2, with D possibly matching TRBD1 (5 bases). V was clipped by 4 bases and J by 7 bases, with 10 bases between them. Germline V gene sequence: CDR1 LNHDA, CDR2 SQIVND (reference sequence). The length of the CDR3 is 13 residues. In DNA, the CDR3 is TGTGCCAGTAGTACCTCAGGGTTCGGGGAGCTGTTTTTT. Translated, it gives CASSTSGFGELFF.

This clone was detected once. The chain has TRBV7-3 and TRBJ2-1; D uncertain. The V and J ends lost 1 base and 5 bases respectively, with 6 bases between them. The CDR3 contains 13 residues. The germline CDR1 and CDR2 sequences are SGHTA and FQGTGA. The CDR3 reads CASSLSSHNEQFF. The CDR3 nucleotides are TGTGCCAGCAGCTTAAGTTCCCACAATGAGCAGTTCTTC.

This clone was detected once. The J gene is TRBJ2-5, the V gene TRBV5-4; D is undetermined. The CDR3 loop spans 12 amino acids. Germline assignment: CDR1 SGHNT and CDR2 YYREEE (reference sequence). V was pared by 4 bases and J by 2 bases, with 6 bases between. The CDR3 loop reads CASSTEQETQYF. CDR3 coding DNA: TGTGCCAGCAGCACCGAGCAAGAGACCCAGTACTTC.

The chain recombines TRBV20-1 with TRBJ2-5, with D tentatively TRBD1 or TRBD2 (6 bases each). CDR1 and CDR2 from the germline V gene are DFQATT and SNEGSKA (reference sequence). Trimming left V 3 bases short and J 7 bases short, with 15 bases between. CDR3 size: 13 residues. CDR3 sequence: CSASEGGAGTQYF. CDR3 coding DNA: TGCAGTGCTAGTGAAGGGGGAGCGGGGACCCAGTACTTC.

The CDR3 loop is CASSVQGPQETQYF. In DNA, the CDR3 is TGTGCCAGTAGTGTTCAGGGACCTCAAGAGACCCAGTACTTC. The chain couples TRBV19 to TRBJ2-5, with D perhaps TRBD1 or TRBD2 (5 bases each). The CDR3 has 14 amino acids. V was cut by 5 bases and J by 2 bases, with 12 bases left in between. Per germline, CDR1 LNHDA and CDR2 SQIVND (reference sequence).

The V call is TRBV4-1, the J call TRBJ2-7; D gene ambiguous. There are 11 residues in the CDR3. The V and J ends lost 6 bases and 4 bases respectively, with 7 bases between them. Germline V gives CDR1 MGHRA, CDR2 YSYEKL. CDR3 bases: TGCGCCAGCAGAGAAGGGTACGAGCAGTACTTC. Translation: CASREGYEQYF.

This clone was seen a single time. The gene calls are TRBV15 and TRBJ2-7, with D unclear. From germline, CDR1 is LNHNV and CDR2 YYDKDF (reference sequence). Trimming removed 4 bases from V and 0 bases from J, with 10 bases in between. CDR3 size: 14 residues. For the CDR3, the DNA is TGTGCCACCAGCATGTATCCTAGCTCCTACGAGCAGTACTTC. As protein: CATSMYPSSYEQYF.

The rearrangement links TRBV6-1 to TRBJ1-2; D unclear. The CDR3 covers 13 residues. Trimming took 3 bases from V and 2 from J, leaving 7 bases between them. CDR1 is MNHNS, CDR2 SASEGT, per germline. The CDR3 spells CASSDAENYGYTF. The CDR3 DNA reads TGTGCCAGCAGTGATGCGGAAAACTATGGCTACACCTTC.

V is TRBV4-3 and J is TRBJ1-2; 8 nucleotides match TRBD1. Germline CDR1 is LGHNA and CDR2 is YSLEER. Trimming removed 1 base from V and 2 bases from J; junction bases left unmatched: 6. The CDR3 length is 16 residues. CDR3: CASSQGRTGWNYGYTF. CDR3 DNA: TGCGCCAGCAGCCAAGGGAGGACAGGGTGGAACTATGGCTACACCTTC.

The DNA of the CDR3 is TGTGCCAGCAGCTTAGATCTGGGTGGTGAGCAGTTCTTC. It specifies CASSLDLGGEQFF. The V and J genes are TRBV11-2 and TRBJ2-1; D is ambiguous. Trimming shortened V by 0 bases and J by 9 bases, and 9 bases separated the two germline ends. This CDR3 has 13 amino acids. Germline CDR1 and CDR2: SGHAT and FQNNGV.

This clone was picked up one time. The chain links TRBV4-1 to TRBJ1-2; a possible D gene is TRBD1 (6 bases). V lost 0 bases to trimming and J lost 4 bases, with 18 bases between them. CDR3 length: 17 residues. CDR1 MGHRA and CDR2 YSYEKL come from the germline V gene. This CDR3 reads CASSQDKGGNFGYGYTF. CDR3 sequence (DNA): TGCGCCAGCAGCCAAGATAAGGGGGGCAACTTCGGCTATGGCTACACCTTC.

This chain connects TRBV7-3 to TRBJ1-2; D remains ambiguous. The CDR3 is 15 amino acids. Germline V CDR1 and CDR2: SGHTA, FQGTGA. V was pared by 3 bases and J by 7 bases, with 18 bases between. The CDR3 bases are TGTGCCAGCAGCTTTAATCTGGTTACTCGCGGTGGCTACACCTTC. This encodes CASSFNLVTRGGYTF.

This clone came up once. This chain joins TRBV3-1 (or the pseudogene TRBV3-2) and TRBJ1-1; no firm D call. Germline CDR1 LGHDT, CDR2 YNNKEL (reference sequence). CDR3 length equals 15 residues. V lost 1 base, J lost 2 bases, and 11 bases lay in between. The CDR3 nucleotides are TGTGCCAGCAGCCAAGCGGCGGGATCAAACACTGAAGCTTTCTTT. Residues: CASSQAAGSNTEAFF.

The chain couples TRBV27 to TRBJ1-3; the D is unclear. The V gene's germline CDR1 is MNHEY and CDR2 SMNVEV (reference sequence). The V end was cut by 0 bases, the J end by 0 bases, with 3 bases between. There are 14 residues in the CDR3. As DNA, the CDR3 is TGTGCCAGCAGTTTATCAAGCTCTGGAAACACCATATATTTT. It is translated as CASSLSSSGNTIYF.

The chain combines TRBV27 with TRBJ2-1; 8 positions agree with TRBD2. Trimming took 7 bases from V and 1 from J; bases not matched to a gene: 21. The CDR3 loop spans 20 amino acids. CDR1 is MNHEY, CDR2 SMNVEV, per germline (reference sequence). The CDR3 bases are TGTGCCAGCACCTCAACCATCGGGAGGGCCCTATTTCAGTCCTACAATGAGCAGTTCTTC. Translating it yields CASTSTIGRALFQSYNEQFF.